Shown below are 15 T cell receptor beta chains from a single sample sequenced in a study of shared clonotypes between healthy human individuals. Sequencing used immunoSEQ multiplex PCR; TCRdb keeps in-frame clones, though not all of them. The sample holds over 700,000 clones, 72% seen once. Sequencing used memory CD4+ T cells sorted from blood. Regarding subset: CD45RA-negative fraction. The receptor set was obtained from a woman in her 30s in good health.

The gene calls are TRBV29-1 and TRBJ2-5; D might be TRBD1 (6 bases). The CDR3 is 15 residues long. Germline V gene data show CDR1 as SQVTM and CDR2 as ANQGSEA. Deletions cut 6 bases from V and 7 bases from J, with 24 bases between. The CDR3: CSVQPQATGPGTQYF. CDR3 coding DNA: TGCAGCGTCCAACCCCAGGCGACAGGCCCCGGGACCCAGTACTTC.

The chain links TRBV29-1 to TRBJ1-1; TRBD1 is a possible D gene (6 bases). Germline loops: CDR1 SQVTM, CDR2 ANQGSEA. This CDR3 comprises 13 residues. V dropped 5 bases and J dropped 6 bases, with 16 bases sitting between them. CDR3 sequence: CSVTQRGGAEAFF. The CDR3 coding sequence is TGCAGCGTTACCCAAAGGGGGGGGGCTGAAGCTTTCTTT. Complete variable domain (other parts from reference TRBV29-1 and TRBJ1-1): SAVISQKPSRDICQRGTSLTIQCQVDSQVTMMFWYRQQPGQSLTLIATANQGSEATYESGFVIDKFPISRPNLTFSTLTVSNMSPEDSSIYLCSVTQRGGAEAFFGQGTRLTVV.

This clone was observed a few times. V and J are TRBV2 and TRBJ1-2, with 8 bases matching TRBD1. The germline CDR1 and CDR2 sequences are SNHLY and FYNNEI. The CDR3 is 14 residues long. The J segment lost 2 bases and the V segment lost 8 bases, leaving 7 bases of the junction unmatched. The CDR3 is CASQTGVINYGYTF. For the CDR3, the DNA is TGTGCCAGCCAGACAGGGGTAATCAACTATGGCTACACCTTC.

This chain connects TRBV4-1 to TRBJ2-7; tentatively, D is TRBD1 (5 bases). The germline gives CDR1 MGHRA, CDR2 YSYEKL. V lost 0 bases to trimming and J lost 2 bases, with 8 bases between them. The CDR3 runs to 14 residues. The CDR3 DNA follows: TGCGCCAGCAGCCAAGACCTGACAGCCTACGAGCAGTACTTC. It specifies CASSQDLTAYEQYF.

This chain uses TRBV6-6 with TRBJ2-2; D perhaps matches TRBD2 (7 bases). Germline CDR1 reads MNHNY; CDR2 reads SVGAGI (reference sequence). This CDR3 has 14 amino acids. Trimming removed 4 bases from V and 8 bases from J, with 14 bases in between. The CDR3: CASSSVRGGGELFF. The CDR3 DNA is TGTGCCAGCAGTTCCGTTAGGGGGGGAGGGGAGCTGTTTTTT.

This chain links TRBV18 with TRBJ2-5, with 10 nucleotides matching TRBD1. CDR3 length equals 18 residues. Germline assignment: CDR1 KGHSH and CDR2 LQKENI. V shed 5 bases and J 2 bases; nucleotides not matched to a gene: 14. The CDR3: CASSNGPVGQGVQETQYF. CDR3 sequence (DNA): TGTGCCAGCTCAAACGGCCCCGTCGGACAGGGGGTACAAGAGACCCAGTACTTC. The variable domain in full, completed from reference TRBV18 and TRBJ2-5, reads NAGVMQNPRHLVRRRGQEARLRCSPMKGHSHVYWYRQLPEEGLKFMVYLQKENIIDESGMPKERFSAEFPKEGPSILRIQQVVRGDSAAYFCASSNGPVGQGVQETQYFGPGTRLLVL.

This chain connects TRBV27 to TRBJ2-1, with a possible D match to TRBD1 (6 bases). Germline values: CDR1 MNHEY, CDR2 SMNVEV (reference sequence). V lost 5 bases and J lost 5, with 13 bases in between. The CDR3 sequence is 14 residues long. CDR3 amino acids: CASSKTRGNNEQFF. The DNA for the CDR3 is TGTGCCAGCAGTAAAACTAGGGGGAACAATGAGCAGTTCTTC.

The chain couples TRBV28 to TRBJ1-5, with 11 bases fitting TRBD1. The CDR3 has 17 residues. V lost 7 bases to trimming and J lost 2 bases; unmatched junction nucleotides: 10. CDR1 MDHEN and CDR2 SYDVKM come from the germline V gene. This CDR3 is CASTQGQGVFGNQPQHF. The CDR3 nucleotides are TGTGCCAGCACGCAGGGACAGGGGGTGTTCGGCAATCAGCCCCAGCATTTT.

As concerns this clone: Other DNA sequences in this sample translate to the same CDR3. The CDR3 bases are TGCGCCAGCAGCTTTGGGACAGGGGGCAACGAGCAGTACTTC. Encoded protein: CASSFGTGGNEQYF. The chain links TRBV5-1 to TRBJ2-7, with 12 positions matching TRBD1. Unmatched junction bases numbered 2, after V lost 2 bases and J lost 5 bases. The CDR3 totals 14 residues. CDR1 is SGHRS and CDR2 is YFSETQ in the germline V gene.

The DNA of the CDR3 is TGTGCCAGCTCATCCCAAGACAGTACGGCTTTCTTT. Encoded protein: CASSSQDSTAFF. This chain uses TRBV18 with TRBJ1-1, with D tentatively TRBD1 (5 bases). V was cut by 5 bases and J by 11 bases, with 15 bases left in between. The CDR3 length is 12 residues. Germline CDR1 reads KGHSH; CDR2 reads LQKENI.

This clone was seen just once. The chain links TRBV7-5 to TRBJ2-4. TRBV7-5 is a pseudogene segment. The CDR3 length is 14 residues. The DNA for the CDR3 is TGTGTCACCCGGGGCTTCCTAGCCAAAAACATTCAGTACTTC. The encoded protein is CVTRGFLAKNIQYF.

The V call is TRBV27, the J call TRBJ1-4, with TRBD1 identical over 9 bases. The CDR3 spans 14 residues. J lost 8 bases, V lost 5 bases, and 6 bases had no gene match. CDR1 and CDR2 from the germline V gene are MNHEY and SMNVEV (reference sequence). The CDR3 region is CASSPGTGLEKLFF. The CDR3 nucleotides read TGTGCCAGCAGTCCGGGGACAGGGTTGGAAAAACTGTTTTTT.

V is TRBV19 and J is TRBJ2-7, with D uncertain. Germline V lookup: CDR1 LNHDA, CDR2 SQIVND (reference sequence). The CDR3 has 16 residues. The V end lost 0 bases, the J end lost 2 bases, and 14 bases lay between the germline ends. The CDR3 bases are TGTGCCAGTAGTATAGATCTGGAGACGGCAACCTACGAGCAGTACTTC. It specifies CASSIDLETATYEQYF.

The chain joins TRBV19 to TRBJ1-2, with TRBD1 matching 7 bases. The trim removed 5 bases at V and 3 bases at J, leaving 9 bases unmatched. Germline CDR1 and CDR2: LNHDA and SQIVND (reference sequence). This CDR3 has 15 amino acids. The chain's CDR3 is CASSDRVGGDYGYTF. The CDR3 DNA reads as TGTGCCAGTAGTGACAGGGTAGGGGGCGACTATGGCTACACCTTC.

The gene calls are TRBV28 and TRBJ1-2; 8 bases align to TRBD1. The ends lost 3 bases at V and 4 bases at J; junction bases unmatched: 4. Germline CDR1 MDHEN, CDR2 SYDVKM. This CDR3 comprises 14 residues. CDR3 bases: TGTGCCAGCAGTTTTGACAGGGGCACCTATGGCTACACCTTC. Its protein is CASSFDRGTYGYTF.